This T cell receptor beta chain appears in the sequencing data of a study of blood T cells in healthy people across ages. Germline V lookup: CDR1 LGHNA, CDR2 YNFKEQ. The CDR3 sequence is 16 residues long. The J segment lost 6 bases and the V segment lost 0 bases, leaving 5 bases of the junction unmatched. A second roughly 7 to 12 cycle PCR used barcoded and J-beta primers. Via MiXCR, TCRdb re-called the 5' RACE reads, giving one row per CDR3 protein. This table has approximately 780,000 distinct CDR3 sequences, 20% to 30% appearing once. Findings of the study overall: The diversity estimates, figures obtained from one million T cells, were considered underestimates.

The table lists this clonotype with a count of one. Its target is not known. This sample also appeared in a second study, on T cells of mothers and their children. Per that paper: A few healthy Caucasian mothers and their six children donated.

This TCR came from a boy aged 5-17 years in good health. The sequenced sample consisted of blood. The chain has TRBV4-2 and TRBJ2-2, with 9 bases lining up with TRBD2. The CDR3 sequence: CASSQDSGGRSGELFF. CDR3 nucleotides: TGTGCCAGCAGCCAAGATAGCGGGGGCCGCTCCGGGGAGCTGTTTTTT.